The 23 T cell receptor beta chains below were found in one sample sequenced in a study of long-term antiretroviral therapy in people with HIV (dated by TCRdb to between 2021 and 2023). The immunoSEQ hsTCRB v3.0 assay was used at survey level resolution to sequence the TRB variable region. This is the immuneACCESS table as TCRdb keeps it, with only in-frame sequences that have V and J called. A part of the clones is gone; compared with another copy, unresolved V genes explain less than half, and the rest is unexplained. The sample table lists tens of thousands of clones, more than 75% of them with a count of one. The ten biggest clones cover approximately 4.9% of the sample. The source material was unsorted PBMCs, sampled 0.5 years after starting antiretroviral therapy. The receptor source for this set is a woman in her thirties or forties with HIV.

The chain employs TRBV7-2 and TRBJ1-5; D is possibly TRBD1 (5 bases). CDR1 SGHTA and CDR2 FQGNSA come from the germline V gene. The CDR3 spans 14 residues. The V gene lost 6 bases and the J gene lost 2 bases, with 11 bases spanning the gap. CDR3 sequence (DNA): TGTGCCAGCAGGCGGGGGGAGGGCAATCAGCCCCAGCATTTT. Translation: CASRRGEGNQPQHF.

V usage is TRBV5-4 and J usage is TRBJ2-2; no clear D gene. The CDR3 extends over 15 amino acids. The germline V gene has CDR1 SGHNT and CDR2 YYREEE (reference sequence). The ends were cut back, 1 base at V and 2 bases at J, with 9 bases in the middle. DNA for the CDR3: TGTGCCAGCAGCTTGACACGGGTAAACACCGGGGAGCTGTTTTTT. Amino acid sequence: CASSLTRVNTGELFF. The full variable domain, rest sourced from reference TRBV5-4 and TRBJ2-2, is ETGVTQSPTHLIKTRGQQVTLRCSSQSGHNTVSWYQQALGQGPQFIFQYYREEENGRGNFPPRFSGLQFPNYSSELNVNALELDDSALYLCASSLTRVNTGELFFGEGSRLTVL.

The genes are TRBV20-1 and TRBJ1-6; D ambiguous. This CDR3 contains 10 residues. Germline CDR1 reads DFQATT; CDR2 reads SNEGSKA (reference sequence). Trimming removed 3 bases at V and 8 bases at J, with 2 bases between. The DNA of the CDR3 is TGCAGTGCTAGGGATTCACCCCTCCACTTT. It codes for CSARDSPLHF.

The genes are TRBV4-1 and TRBJ1-5, with unresolved D. This CDR3 contains 15 residues. V was cut by 1 base and J by 3 bases, with 10 bases left in between. CDR1 is MGHRA and CDR2 is YSYEKL in the germline V gene. CDR3 bases: TGCGCCAGCAGCCAAGTAGTAGGACCCAATCAGCCCCAGCATTTT. Its protein is CASSQVVGPNQPQHF.

The chain is built from TRBV5-1 and TRBJ1-2, with D uncertain. Germline assignment: CDR1 SGHRS and CDR2 YFSETQ. This CDR3 is built from 14 residues. V was trimmed by 0 bases and J by 1 base, leaving 7 bases between them. The CDR3 coding sequence is TGCGCCAGCAGCTTGGATCTGGTTAACTATGGCTACACCTTC. Amino acid sequence: CASSLDLVNYGYTF.

The rearrangement uses TRBV6-5 and TRBJ2-5; TRBD2 might be the D (6 bases). V was cut by 3 bases and J by 2 bases, with 13 bases left in between. CDR3 length: 15 amino acids. Germline CDR1 and CDR2: MNHEY and SVGAGI. The CDR3: CASSYERALQETQYF. For the CDR3, the DNA is TGTGCCAGCAGTTATGAGCGGGCCCTACAAGAGACCCAGTACTTC.

The chain joins TRBV5-5 to TRBJ2-4; perhaps TRBD1 as D (5 bases). The CDR3 length is 17 residues. Germline V gene sequence: CDR1 SGHKS, CDR2 YYEKEE (reference sequence). V was trimmed by 3 bases and J by 4 bases, leaving 20 bases between them. The CDR3 bases are TGTGCCAGCAGCTCGACTTTCACCCGACAGCTTAAAAACATTCAGTACTTC. It specifies CASSSTFTRQLKNIQYF.

This clone has a handful of counts. This chain links TRBV4-1 with TRBJ1-5; tentatively, D is TRBD1 (6 bases). The germline gives CDR1 MGHRA, CDR2 YSYEKL. The ends were cut back, 1 base at V and 7 bases at J, with 23 bases in the middle. There are 18 residues in the CDR3. The CDR3, as DNA: TGCGCCAGCAGCCAAGTTAGGGTCGACGTGGGGGGCCGACAGCCCCAGCATTTT. It specifies CASSQVRVDVGGRQPQHF.

This clone is a singleton in its sample. The chain is built from TRBV27 and TRBJ1-2, with D maybe TRBD1 (5 bases). This CDR3 region has 15 residues. The germline V gene encodes CDR1 MNHEY and CDR2 SMNVEV (reference sequence). Trimming shortened V by 3 bases and J by 5 bases, and 16 bases separated the two germline ends. In nucleotides, the CDR3 is TGTGCCAGCAGTTTTCTCGACAGACCGCGGTATGGCTACACCTTC. Translation: CASSFLDRPRYGYTF.

This clone was observed a few times. An end of the junction does not agree with germline; a read error may underlie this. Other DNA sequences in this specimen translate into the identical CDR3. This chain connects TRBV5-1 to TRBJ1-1; D is undetermined. Germline-derived CDR1 and CDR2 are SGHRS and YFSETQ. The CDR3 totals 13 residues. In DNA, the CDR3 is TGCGCGAGCAGAGTAAACATGAACACTGAAGCTTTCTTT. It is translated as CASRVNMNTEAFF. Drawing the rest from reference TRBV5-1 and TRBJ1-1, the complete variable domain is KAGVTQTPRYLIKTRGQQVTLSCSPISGHRSVSWYQQTPGQGLQFLFEYFSETQRNKGNFPGRFSGRQFSNSRSEMNVSTLELGDSALYLCASRVNMNTEAFFGQGTRLTVV.

This clone was observed a handful of times. The chain couples TRBV30 to TRBJ2-7, with D perhaps matching TRBD2 (6 bases). Germline V gene lookup returns CDR1 GTSNPN and CDR2 SVGIG (reference sequence). Deletions cut 0 bases from V and 6 bases from J, with 6 bases between. The CDR3 runs to 11 residues. The CDR3 DNA follows: TGTGCCTGGAGTGTGGAGGGCGAGCAGTACTTC. Translated: CAWSVEGEQYF.

The chain combines TRBV30 with TRBJ2-3; 9 bases fit TRBD2. With 0 bases clipped from V and 3 bases from J, the junction kept 4 bases outside the gene matches. Germline V gives CDR1 GTSNPN, CDR2 SVGIG (reference sequence). CDR3 length: 15 amino acids. CDR3 amino acids: CAWSVSGGGTDTQYF. DNA for the CDR3: TGTGCCTGGAGTGTTAGCGGGGGCGGGACAGATACGCAGTATTTT.

J is TRBJ2-7 and V is TRBV11-2; the D gene is possibly TRBD1 (6 bases). Germline CDR1 SGHAT, CDR2 FQNNGV. Between the trimmed V and J ends, which lost 6 bases and 1 base, there was a span of 16 bases. The length of the CDR3 is 15 residues. The CDR3 bases are TGTGCCAGCAGGCGATTACAGGGATCATCCTACGAGCAGTACTTC. Translating gives CASRRLQGSSYEQYF.

In its sample, this clone was seen a few times. The chain is built from TRBV6-1 and TRBJ1-3; D possibly corresponds to TRBD1 (5 bases). The CDR3 contains 14 residues. Trimming took 6 bases from V and 4 from J, leaving 13 bases between them. Germline lookup yields CDR1 MNHNS and CDR2 SASEGT. For the CDR3, the DNA is TGTGCCAGCAGCACCGGGGGGTCCGGAAACACCATATATTTT. This codes for CASSTGGSGNTIYF.

This clone was counted a single time. CDR3 loop: CASSQQYHTGGANVLTF. The CDR3 bases are TGCGCCAGCAGCCAACAATACCATACGGGTGGGGCCAACGTCCTGACTTTC. The chain carries TRBV4-3 and TRBJ2-6; D call uncertain. The CDR3 covers 17 residues. Germline lookup yields CDR1 LGHNA and CDR2 YSLEER. V dropped 2 bases and J dropped 3 bases, with 14 bases sitting between them.

The rearrangement uses TRBV5-6 and TRBJ1-1; 9 bases are a match to TRBD1. CDR1 is SGHDT and CDR2 is YYEEEE in the germline V gene. The CDR3 length is 14 residues. V was pared by 1 base and J by 6 bases, with 4 bases of the junction left unmatched. The CDR3 DNA reads as TGTGCCAGCAGCTTGAGACAGGGGGGGGCTGAAGCTTTCTTT. Its translation is CASSLRQGGAEAFF.

This chain joins TRBV18 and TRBJ2-2, with 9 nucleotides matching TRBD1. CDR1 and CDR2 (germline): KGHSH, LQKENI. J lost 5 bases, V lost 1 base, and 5 bases had no gene match. There are 16 residues in the CDR3. CDR3 sequence (DNA): TGTGCCAGCTCACCACGCGGGGGACAGGGAACCGGGGAGCTGTTTTTT. It codes for CASSPRGGQGTGELFF.

The V and J genes are TRBV19 and TRBJ2-3; 7 bases agree with TRBD2. The V and J ends lost 3 bases and 0 bases, in that order; junction bases with no gene match: 12. Germline V gene sequence: CDR1 LNHDA, CDR2 SQIVND (reference sequence). The CDR3 spans 18 residues. In DNA, the CDR3 is TGTGCCAGTAGTATTTGGGGCGGGGGATCCTCTAGCACAGATACGCAGTATTTT. Protein: CASSIWGGGSSSTDTQYF. Looking up the rest from reference TRBV19 and TRBJ2-3 gives the full variable domain: DGGITQSPKYLFRKEGQNVTLSCEQNLNHDAMYWYRQDPGQGLRLIYYSQIVNDFQKGDIAEGYSVSREKKESFPLTVTSAQKNPTAFYLCASSIWGGGSSSTDTQYFGPGTRLTVL.

This chain connects TRBV7-6 to TRBJ2-7; tentative D call: TRBD1 (5 bases). Germline-derived CDR1 and CDR2 are SGHVS and FNYEAQ. Trimming removed 0 bases at V and 5 bases at J, with 5 bases between. The CDR3 consists of 12 residues. CDR3 amino acids: CASSLAGDEQYF. The DNA of the CDR3 is TGTGCCAGCAGCTTAGCAGGGGACGAGCAGTACTTC.

The rearrangement links TRBV7-8 to TRBJ1-6; no clear D. The CDR3 runs to 12 residues. The germline V gene encodes CDR1 SGHVS and CDR2 FQNEAQ. Trimming removed 5 bases at V and 14 bases at J, with 13 bases between. CDR3: CASSPLAGTLHF. The CDR3, as DNA: TGTGCCAGCAGCCCACTAGCGGGCACCCTCCACTTT.

This clone was counted once. V gene TRBV4-2 combines with J gene TRBJ1-1; 7 bases are a match to TRBD1. The CDR3 contains 15 residues. V lost 0 bases to trimming and J lost 3 bases; unmatched junction nucleotides: 4. The germline V gene encodes CDR1 LGHNA and CDR2 YNFKEQ. CDR3 residues: CASSQEGGEYTEAFF. CDR3 coding DNA: TGTGCCAGCAGCCAAGAAGGGGGCGAGTACACTGAAGCTTTCTTT.

This chain connects TRBV19 to TRBJ1-5; 11 positions match TRBD1. This CDR3 contains 18 residues. Germline CDR1 and CDR2: LNHDA and SQIVND (reference sequence). Losses at the gene ends were 5 bases for V and 2 bases for J; bases not matched to a gene: 11. CDR3 loop: CASSGGQGALRGNQPQHF. In DNA, the CDR3 is TGTGCCAGTAGTGGAGGACAGGGGGCTCTACGGGGCAATCAGCCCCAGCATTTT.

CDR3: CASSNGLGSNQPQHF. CDR3 bases: TGTGCCAGCAGTAATGGTTTGGGTAGCAATCAGCCCCAGCATTTT. The J gene is TRBJ1-5, the V gene TRBV28; D is uncertain. The V end lost 5 bases, the J end lost 0 bases, and 11 bases lay between the germline ends. The CDR3 has 15 residues. Germline CDR1 MDHEN, CDR2 SYDVKM.